What follows are 27 T cell receptor beta chains derived from one specimen sequenced in a study of cytotoxic CD8 clonotypes in ibrutinib-treated CLL. TCRdb's table, derived via immunoSEQ multiplex PCR, lists solely in-frame clones and lacks some. Seen here are about 92,000 clones, about 74% observed once, and the top ten hold roughly 25%. The sample here was PBMCs, taken after 24 months of ibrutinib treatment. The receptors derive from a human donor with chronic lymphocytic leukemia.

The V gene is TRBV30, the J gene TRBJ2-2, with D perhaps matching TRBD1 or TRBD2 (6 bases each). CDR3 length: 13 residues. The germline CDR1 and CDR2 sequences are GTSNPN and SVGIG (reference sequence). The V and J ends lost 4 bases and 6 bases respectively, with 12 bases between them. Written as DNA, the CDR3 is TGTGCCTGGACAAGGGGGGCGGCCGGGGAGCTGTTTTTT. It yields the protein CAWTRGAAGELFF.

The chain combines TRBV10-3 with TRBJ1-4, with a tentative D call TRBD1 (6 bases). Looked up from germline, CDR1 is ENHRY and CDR2 is SYGVKD. Trimming cost V 10 bases and J 5 bases, with 11 bases left between them. This CDR3 has 12 amino acids. The CDR3 DNA reads TGTGCCACCAGGGACATCAATGAAAAACTGTTTTTT. Amino acids: CATRDINEKLFF.

V and J are TRBV19 and TRBJ1-1; perhaps TRBD1 as D (6 bases). The CDR3 runs 13 residues. V was shortened by 6 bases and J by 5 bases, with 13 bases between the two germline ends. CDR1 is LNHDA and CDR2 is SQIVND in the germline V gene (reference sequence). Here the CDR3 reads CASRKGGGTEAFF. The CDR3 DNA reads TGTGCCAGTAGAAAGGGGGGAGGGACTGAAGCTTTCTTT. The full variable domain, with the rest looked up from reference TRBV19 and TRBJ1-1, is DGGITQSPKYLFRKEGQNVTLSCEQNLNHDAMYWYRQDPGQGLRLIYYSQIVNDFQKGDIAEGYSVSREKKESFPLTVTSAQKNPTAFYLCASRKGGGTEAFFGQGTRLTVV.

CDR3 DNA: TGCGCCAGCAGCTTGGATGGGGGCAAAGGGTATGGCTACACCTTC. Translation gives CASSLDGGKGYGYTF. The chain couples TRBV5-1 to TRBJ1-2; D perhaps matches TRBD1 (6 bases). The CDR3 is 15 residues long. In germline, CDR1 is SGHRS, CDR2 YFSETQ. The V and J ends lost 0 bases and 5 bases respectively, with 14 bases between them.

This sequence joins TRBV7-2 and TRBJ2-5; 9 bases agree with TRBD2. CDR1 SGHTA and CDR2 FQGNSA come from the germline V gene. This CDR3 region has 16 residues. After removal of 1 base from V and 5 bases from J, the junction contained 8 bases not matched to a gene. The CDR3 reads CASSLGEAGGQETQYF. The CDR3 coding sequence is TGTGCCAGCAGCTTAGGAGAGGCGGGGGGGCAGGAGACCCAGTACTTC.

The V and J genes are TRBV30 and TRBJ1-2; the D is unclear. The CDR3 spans 14 residues. Germline loops: CDR1 GTSNPN, CDR2 SVGIG (reference sequence). The V end was cut by 0 bases, the J end by 4 bases, with 12 bases between. The CDR3 spells CAWSVPGFRYGYTF. The DNA of the CDR3 is TGTGCCTGGAGTGTACCGGGGTTCCGCTATGGCTACACCTTC.

CDR3 protein: CASTFTGHLNSGNTIYF. The CDR3 DNA follows: TGTGCCAGCACCTTTACCGGACACCTGAACTCTGGAAACACCATATATTTT. The V gene is TRBV9, the J gene TRBJ1-3; D may be TRBD1 (5 bases). The germline V gene encodes CDR1 SGDLS and CDR2 YYNGEE. Trimming took 6 bases from V and 0 from J, leaving 19 bases between them. This CDR3 contains 17 residues.

The chain links TRBV19 to TRBJ2-2; D call uncertain. The germline V and J ends were trimmed by 4 bases and 7 bases, with 7 bases remaining between them. The CDR3 totals 12 residues. Germline CDR1 LNHDA, CDR2 SQIVND (reference sequence). The CDR3 DNA sequence: TGTGCCAGTAGTAAGCCAAACGGGGAGCTGTTTTTT. Translated, it gives CASSKPNGELFF.

This chain joins TRBV7-8 and TRBJ1-5; D not certain. Trimming shortened V by 1 base and J by 5 bases, and 6 bases separated the two germline ends. The germline CDR1 and CDR2 sequences are SGHVS and FQNEAQ. The CDR3 is 13 amino acids. The CDR3 bases are TGTGCCAGCAGCTTAGACAGAGATCAGCCCCAGCATTTT. As protein: CASSLDRDQPQHF.

The J gene is TRBJ2-1, the V gene TRBV10-3, with D perhaps TRBD1 (5 bases). CDR1 and CDR2 from the germline V gene are ENHRY and SYGVKD. The V end was cut by 7 bases, the J end by 5 bases, with 12 bases between. The CDR3 has 13 amino acids. This CDR3 reads CAITSRGDNEQFF. The CDR3, as DNA: TGTGCCATCACCTCAAGGGGTGACAATGAGCAGTTCTTC.

In its sample, this clone was seen a few times. The chain links TRBV19 to TRBJ1-2; D uncertain. This CDR3 contains 14 residues. The germline V gene encodes CDR1 LNHDA and CDR2 SQIVND (reference sequence). The germline V and J ends were trimmed by 7 bases and 8 bases, with 20 bases remaining between them. CDR3 loop: CASIGIGRFGGYTF. The CDR3 DNA is TGTGCCAGTATTGGAATTGGGCGCTTCGGCGGCTACACCTTC.

This chain joins TRBV9 and TRBJ2-2; 7 nucleotides line up with TRBD2. Germline CDR1 SGDLS, CDR2 YYNGEE. J was trimmed by 2 bases and V by 3 bases; bases with no gene match: 10. The CDR3 covers 17 residues. CDR3 amino acids: CASSARRGRGNTGELFF. In DNA, the CDR3 is TGTGCCAGCAGCGCACGGCGCGGGAGAGGAAACACCGGGGAGCTGTTTTTT.

The CDR3 is CSVKDRENTEAFF. The CDR3, as DNA: TGCAGCGTAAAGGACAGAGAGAACACTGAAGCTTTCTTT. This chain links TRBV29-1 with TRBJ1-1, with TRBD1 as a possible D gene (6 bases). Germline CDR1 is SQVTM and CDR2 is ANQGSEA. CDR3 size: 13 residues. Trimming removed 6 bases from V and 1 base from J, with 12 bases in between.

The chain recombines TRBV19 with TRBJ1-1; D may be TRBD1 (5 bases). This CDR3 has 15 amino acids. Germline V CDR1 and CDR2: LNHDA, SQIVND (reference sequence). Trimming cost V 5 bases and J 6 bases, with 19 bases left between them. CDR3: CASSANLGRNAEAFF. The CDR3 bases are TGTGCCAGTAGTGCCAACCTGGGACGTAACGCTGAAGCTTTCTTT.

This clone has just a few counts. The rearrangement links TRBV7-8 to TRBJ1-4; a weak D match, TRBD1 (6 bases). Looked up from germline, CDR1 is SGHVS and CDR2 is FQNEAQ. V dropped 2 bases and J dropped 0 bases, with 10 bases sitting between them. The CDR3 has 16 residues. CDR3 loop: CASSLRGHATNEKLFF. The CDR3 DNA reads TGTGCCAGCAGCTTAAGGGGACATGCAACTAATGAAAAACTGTTTTTT.

The genes are TRBV25-1 and TRBJ2-3; D uncertain. Germline CDR1 is MGHDK and CDR2 is SYGVNS. CDR3 length equals 13 residues. Trimming stripped 1 base from V and 4 bases from J, with 6 bases between. The CDR3 sequence: CASSESLSDTQYF. In DNA form, the CDR3 reads TGTGCCAGCAGTGAATCATTGTCAGATACGCAGTATTTT.

CDR3 coding DNA: TGTGCCAGCAACCGGGACAGCAGCTACGAGCAGTACTTC. Encoded protein: CASNRDSSYEQYF. The chain links TRBV6-6 to TRBJ2-7; 7 nucleotides match TRBD1. CDR3 length: 13 residues. V dropped 7 bases and J dropped 3; count of bases not matched to a gene: 6. Germline V lookup: CDR1 MNHNY, CDR2 SVGAGI (reference sequence).

This clone was seen a handful of times. The chain couples TRBV2 to TRBJ2-2; 10 bases match TRBD1. This CDR3 spans 17 amino acids. Per germline, CDR1 SNHLY and CDR2 FYNNEI. V lost 3 bases to trimming and J lost 5 bases; unmatched junction nucleotides: 9. CDR3 DNA sequence: TGTGCCAGCAGTGACTCCGGGACAGGGGTCAGGACCGGGGAGCTGTTTTTT. Amino acid sequence: CASSDSGTGVRTGELFF.

CDR3 sequence: CASNWRTSGRGVEQYF. The CDR3 bases are TGTGCCAGCAATTGGAGGACTAGCGGGAGGGGCGTCGAGCAGTACTTC. The chain employs TRBV28 and TRBJ2-7; the match to TRBD2 covers 15 bases. The germline V gene has CDR1 MDHEN and CDR2 SYDVKM. The CDR3 has 16 residues. The V gene end was trimmed by 7 bases and the J gene end by 6 bases; junction bases not matched to a gene: 10.

The rearrangement links TRBV18 to TRBJ2-7, with D possibly being TRBD1 (6 bases). The CDR3 contains 14 residues. Trimming removed 3 bases at V and 2 bases at J, with 11 bases between. Looked up from germline, CDR1 is KGHSH and CDR2 is LQKENI. CDR3 coding DNA: TGTGCCAGCTCACCCCTACGGACAGCCTACGAGCAGTACTTC. Protein sequence: CASSPLRTAYEQYF.

This chain uses TRBV7-8 with TRBJ2-5, with TRBD1 identical over 10 bases. The junction had 4 bases not matched to a gene; V was cut back by 2 bases and J by 4 bases. The CDR3 loop spans 15 amino acids. Germline assignment: CDR1 SGHVS and CDR2 FQNEAQ. The CDR3, as DNA: TGTGCCAGCAGCTTAATGGGACAGGGGAGAGAGACCCAGTACTTC. Protein: CASSLMGQGRETQYF. Drawing the rest from reference TRBV7-8 and TRBJ2-5, the complete variable domain is GAGVSQSPRYKVAKRGQDVALRCDPISGHVSLFWYQQALGQGPEFLTYFQNEAQLDKSGLPSDRFFAERPEGSVSTLKIQRTQQEDSAVYLCASSLMGQGRETQYFGPGTRLLVL.

This clone appeared a single time. The genes are TRBV19 and TRBJ2-2; 10 bases fit TRBD2. V gave up 1 base and J gave up 4 bases; unmatched junction bases: 6. Per the germline V gene, CDR1 is LNHDA and CDR2 is SQIVND (reference sequence). CDR3 length: 17 residues. CDR3 protein: CASSIGVLAGSTGELFF. In DNA, the CDR3 is TGTGCCAGTAGTATAGGTGTACTAGCGGGGAGCACCGGGGAGCTGTTTTTT.

This chain uses TRBV19 with TRBJ2-7, with D possibly matching TRBD1 (6 bases). There are 15 residues in the CDR3. V was shortened by 3 bases and J by 6 bases, with 18 bases between the two germline ends. CDR1 is LNHDA, CDR2 SQIVND, per germline (reference sequence). The CDR3 spells CASSILQGMNREQYF. CDR3 in DNA: TGTGCCAGTAGTATCCTACAGGGTATGAACCGCGAGCAGTACTTC.

This chain connects TRBV27 to TRBJ1-2; D is unclear. The germline V gene has CDR1 MNHEY and CDR2 SMNVEV (reference sequence). The ends were cut back, 6 bases at V and 1 base at J, with 9 bases in the middle. This CDR3 region has 13 residues. The CDR3 DNA sequence: TGTGCCAGCAGGTCGACTGTTAACTATGGCTACACCTTC. It encodes CASRSTVNYGYTF.

The chain couples TRBV5-1 to TRBJ1-3, with unresolved D. The CDR3 spans 15 residues. The V and J ends lost 1 base and 2 bases respectively, with 10 bases between them. Germline assignment: CDR1 SGHRS and CDR2 YFSETQ. CDR3 sequence: CASSLSLPPGNTIYF. In DNA form, the CDR3 reads TGCGCCAGCAGCTTGTCATTGCCCCCTGGAAACACCATATATTTT.

The rearrangement uses TRBV18 and TRBJ1-4; 7 nucleotides agree with TRBD1. J gave up 10 bases and V 2 bases, and 13 bases lay outside the gene matches. This CDR3 has 16 amino acids. Per the germline V gene, CDR1 is KGHSH and CDR2 is LQKENI. The CDR3 DNA follows: TGTGCCAGCTCACCATCCCCCGGGACAGCGGTTTCAAAACTGTTTTTT. Protein: CASSPSPGTAVSKLFF. Looking up the rest from reference TRBV18 and TRBJ1-4 gives the full variable domain: NAGVMQNPRHLVRRRGQEARLRCSPMKGHSHVYWYRQLPEEGLKFMVYLQKENIIDESGMPKERFSAEFPKEGPSILRIQQVVRGDSAAYFCASSPSPGTAVSKLFFGSGTQLSVL.

The chain joins TRBV11-2 to TRBJ1-1; perhaps TRBD1 as D (5 bases). Germline values: CDR1 SGHAT, CDR2 FQNNGV. Trimming cost V 6 bases and J 4 bases, with 18 bases left between them. The CDR3 is made up of 15 amino acids. Here the CDR3 reads CASRVSGRAFTEAFF. The CDR3 coding sequence is TGTGCCAGCAGGGTCTCTGGCAGGGCATTCACTGAAGCTTTCTTT.